A single sample is the source of the 28 T cell receptor beta chains below, sequenced in a study of OX40 agonist ivuxolimab in advanced cancers. The protocol was immunoSEQ multiplex PCR, while the TCRdb copy is restricted to in-frame clones and leaves out a portion. The repertoire consists of tens of thousands of clones, with about 87% occurring once and the leading ten covering roughly 0.56%. The sequences come from CD4+ or CD8+ T cells sorted from blood, collected in a trial of the OX40 agonist ivuxolimab. The source of these receptors is an adult with an advanced solid tumor such as melanoma, head and neck, liver or kidney cancer.

This chain uses TRBV2 with TRBJ2-6; tentatively, D is TRBD1 (5 bases). Per germline, CDR1 SNHLY and CDR2 FYNNEI. Trimming removed 3 bases at V and 3 bases at J, with 15 bases between. This CDR3 spans 17 amino acids. CDR3 DNA: TGTGCCAGCAGTGAGATCAGGGTCGGGCTTGGGGCCAACGTCCTGACTTTC. As protein: CASSEIRVGLGANVLTF.

The rearrangement links TRBV6-1 to TRBJ2-7; D remains ambiguous. Germline V gene sequence: CDR1 MNHNS, CDR2 SASEGT. This CDR3 comprises 14 residues. The V gene lost 6 bases and the J gene lost 5 bases, with 17 bases spanning the gap. Here the CDR3 DNA reads TGTGCCAGCAGCAAAGATTTACCGGCCCACGAGCAGTACTTC. Its translation: CASSKDLPAHEQYF.

V and J are TRBV7-9 and TRBJ2-1; D tentatively reads TRBD1 or TRBD2 (5 bases each). This CDR3 has 15 amino acids. Per the germline V gene, CDR1 is SEHNR and CDR2 is FQNEAQ (reference sequence). V lost 3 bases to trimming and J lost 8 bases, with 17 bases between them. The CDR3 nucleotides read TGTGCCAGCAGCTTCCGGGACGGAAATTTGGATGAGCAGTTCTTC. Translation gives CASSFRDGNLDEQFF.

The chain links TRBV5-6 to TRBJ2-7; a weak D match, TRBD1 (6 bases). The CDR3 is 13 residues long. Germline lookup yields CDR1 SGHDT and CDR2 YYEEEE. V was trimmed by 4 bases and J by 4 bases, leaving 12 bases between them. This CDR3 is CASSPDGQYEQYF. DNA for the CDR3: TGTGCCAGCAGCCCCGATGGACAGTACGAGCAGTACTTC. The whole variable domain, remainder taken from reference TRBV5-6 and TRBJ2-7, is DAGVTQSPTHLIKTRGQQVTLRCSPKSGHDTVSWYQQALGQGPQFIFQYYEEEERQRGNFPDRFSGHQFPNYSSELNVNALLLGDSALYLCASSPDGQYEQYFGPGTRLTVT.

The V gene is TRBV11-3, the J gene TRBJ1-1; 9 positions match TRBD1. Germline loops: CDR1 SGHNT, CDR2 YENEEA. V lost 1 base to trimming and J lost 1 base; unmatched junction nucleotides: 4. There are 16 residues in the CDR3. This chain's CDR3 is CASSLGDRGENTEAFF. Written as DNA, the CDR3 is TGTGCCAGCAGCTTAGGCGACAGGGGGGAGAACACTGAAGCTTTCTTT.

As DNA, the CDR3 is TGTGCCAGTAGTATAGGGACAGGGGGCCGACAGACCCAGTACTTC. The encoded protein is CASSIGTGGRQTQYF. The chain uses TRBV19 and TRBJ2-5, with 11 positions matching TRBD1. Germline assignment: CDR1 LNHDA and CDR2 SQIVND (reference sequence). J lost 6 bases, V lost 1 base, and 4 bases had no gene match. This CDR3 is 15 amino acids long.

The chain employs TRBV19 and TRBJ2-1; 12 nucleotides match TRBD2. Trimming took 3 bases from V and 2 from J; bases not matched to a gene: 5. The CDR3 covers 17 residues. Germline CDR1 reads LNHDA; CDR2 reads SQIVND (reference sequence). For the CDR3, the DNA is TGTGCCAGTAGTATCGGGACTAGCGGGCACACCTACAATGAGCAGTTCTTC. Translation gives CASSIGTSGHTYNEQFF.

This clone appeared a few times. The chain combines TRBV25-1 with TRBJ2-4; TRBD1 matches at 9 bases. Germline CDR1 reads MGHDK; CDR2 reads SYGVNS. V shed 6 bases and J 7 bases; nucleotides not matched to a gene: 7. The CDR3 contains 14 residues. CDR3 region: CASRRTGEGNIQYF. The CDR3 DNA is TGTGCCAGCAGACGGACAGGGGAAGGGAACATTCAGTACTTC.

This clone was observed a single time. V is TRBV18 and J is TRBJ2-5; D call uncertain. The end of the DNA is better explained by TRBJ2-7, so the J call may be wrong. The CDR3 length is 12 residues. The germline V gene has CDR1 KGHSH and CDR2 LQKENI. The CDR3 here is CASSPSSYEQYF. The CDR3 DNA is TGTGCCAGCTCACCCAGCTCCTACGAGCAGTACTTC.

V and J are TRBV2 and TRBJ2-7; 7 bases are a match to TRBD1. After removal of 7 bases from V and 0 bases from J, the junction contained 6 bases not matched to a gene. The germline V gene encodes CDR1 SNHLY and CDR2 FYNNEI. This CDR3 has 14 residues. CDR3 sequence (DNA): TGTGCCAGCAAAACCGGGACAGTCTCCTACGAGCAGTACTTC. Translating gives CASKTGTVSYEQYF.

V gene TRBV28 combines with J gene TRBJ2-1; 11 bases fit TRBD2. Germline V gene lookup returns CDR1 MDHEN and CDR2 SYDVKM. This CDR3 contains 17 residues. The junction had 10 bases not matched to a gene; V was cut back by 3 bases and J by 6 bases. This chain's CDR3 is CASSLTPLAGGSNEQFF. In DNA form, the CDR3 reads TGTGCCAGCAGTTTGACCCCCCTAGCGGGAGGTAGCAATGAGCAGTTCTTC.

The rearrangement uses TRBV9 and TRBJ2-7; 14 nucleotides match TRBD2. V gave up 0 bases and J gave up 4 bases; unmatched junction bases: 3. The CDR3 consists of 16 residues. Per the germline V gene, CDR1 is SGDLS and CDR2 is YYNGEE. CDR3 sequence (DNA): TGTGCCAGCAGCGTAGCGGGACTAGCGGGAGTATACGAGCAGTACTTC. This translates into CASSVAGLAGVYEQYF.

The chain links TRBV6-1 to TRBJ2-7; weak D call: TRBD1 (6 bases). Between the trimmed V and J ends, which lost 4 bases and 8 bases, there was a span of 18 bases. The CDR3 contains 14 residues. CDR1 and CDR2 (germline): MNHNS, SASEGT. The CDR3 loop reads CASSVQGVEDKQYF. For the CDR3, the DNA is TGTGCCAGCAGTGTACAGGGAGTCGAGGACAAGCAGTACTTC.

This rearrangement joins TRBV5-1 to TRBJ2-7; 11 bases map to TRBD1. The CDR3 runs 16 residues. The trim removed 7 bases at V and 2 bases at J, leaving 11 bases unmatched. Germline V gene sequence: CDR1 SGHRS, CDR2 YFSETQ. The CDR3 sequence: CASGQGATTKAYEQYF. The CDR3 DNA reads TGCGCCAGCGGACAGGGGGCTACGACAAAAGCCTACGAGCAGTACTTC.

This chain connects TRBV4-1 to TRBJ2-2; 7 bases map to TRBD1. CDR1 and CDR2 from the germline V gene are MGHRA and YSYEKL. V shed 4 bases and J 0 bases; nucleotides not matched to a gene: 8. CDR3 length equals 17 residues. The CDR3 DNA is TGCGCCAGCAGCCCCATTCCCACAGGGGCGAACACCGGGGAGCTGTTTTTT. Translation gives CASSPIPTGANTGELFF.

The gene calls are TRBV10-1 and TRBJ2-5; possibly TRBD2 for D (5 bases). Germline V gives CDR1 WNHNN, CDR2 SYGVQD (reference sequence). This CDR3 has 11 residues. V was clipped by 6 bases and J by 4 bases, with 6 bases between them. CDR3 loop: CASRGRETQYF. Here the CDR3 DNA reads TGCGCCAGCAGAGGGAGAGAGACCCAGTACTTC.

The chain combines TRBV18 with TRBJ1-1; TRBD1 matches 7 bases. J was trimmed by 2 bases and V by 6 bases; bases with no gene match: 6. The CDR3 is 14 residues long. Germline V gene lookup returns CDR1 KGHSH and CDR2 LQKENI. This chain's CDR3 is CASSQAGGNTEAFF. CDR3 sequence (DNA): TGTGCCAGCTCCCAGGCAGGGGGTAACACTGAAGCTTTCTTT.

The rearrangement links TRBV4-1 to TRBJ2-2, with TRBD2 identical over 10 bases. J was trimmed by 7 bases and V by 0 bases; bases with no gene match: 11. This CDR3 has 18 residues. Germline-derived CDR1 and CDR2 are MGHRA and YSYEKL. The CDR3 here is CASSQDGLAGVFFGELFF. Written as DNA, the CDR3 is TGCGCCAGCAGCCAAGATGGCCTAGCGGGAGTATTTTTCGGGGAGCTGTTTTTT.

V usage is TRBV10-3 and J usage is TRBJ1-1, with 7 bases lining up with TRBD1. The CDR3 contains 14 residues. V shed 4 bases, J shed 3 bases, and the junction held 5 bases outside the gene matches. Germline CDR1 is ENHRY and CDR2 is SYGVKD. The CDR3 loop is CAISGSRGDTEAFF. The CDR3 DNA is TGTGCCATCAGTGGGAGCAGGGGGGACACTGAAGCTTTCTTT.

V gene TRBV9 combines with J gene TRBJ1-1, with 12 bases aligning to TRBD1. With V trimmed by 4 bases and J by 6 bases, 4 bases remained unmatched. The V gene's germline CDR1 is SGDLS and CDR2 YYNGEE. The CDR3 totals 14 residues. This CDR3 is CASSSGTGGAEAFF. The CDR3 DNA reads TGTGCCAGCAGCTCAGGGACAGGGGGCGCTGAAGCTTTCTTT.

The V and J genes are TRBV2 and TRBJ1-1; no clear D gene. Trimming removed 2 bases from V and 1 base from J, with 5 bases in between. CDR1 is SNHLY and CDR2 is FYNNEI in the germline V gene. This CDR3 is 13 amino acids long. CDR3 sequence reads: CASSELRNTEAFF. The CDR3 DNA is TGTGCCAGCAGTGAACTCAGGAACACTGAAGCTTTCTTT.

The J gene is TRBJ2-1, the V gene TRBV15, with D tentatively TRBD2 (6 bases). Per germline, CDR1 LNHNV and CDR2 YYDKDF (reference sequence). V was clipped by 1 base and J by 5 bases, with 12 bases between them. The CDR3 is 15 residues long. The CDR3 loop reads CATSRGWRENNEQFF. CDR3 in DNA: TGTGCCACCAGCAGAGGGTGGAGGGAGAACAATGAGCAGTTCTTC.

V usage is TRBV19 and J usage is TRBJ1-4; D call uncertain. Germline CDR1 LNHDA, CDR2 SQIVND (reference sequence). Trimming took 7 bases from V and 5 from J, leaving 26 bases between them. CDR3 length equals 18 residues. CDR3: CASTVLGSPDPRNEKLFF. CDR3 nucleotide sequence: TGTGCCAGTACAGTTTTGGGTAGTCCGGACCCACGCAATGAAAAACTGTTTTTT. The complete variable domain, with remaining parts taken from reference TRBV19 and TRBJ1-4, reads DGGITQSPKYLFRKEGQNVTLSCEQNLNHDAMYWYRQDPGQGLRLIYYSQIVNDFQKGDIAEGYSVSREKKESFPLTVTSAQKNPTAFYLCASTVLGSPDPRNEKLFFGSGTQLSVL.

A few counts support this clone. This chain joins TRBV9 and TRBJ1-1; no clear D gene. CDR3 size: 13 residues. CDR1 is SGDLS, CDR2 YYNGEE, per germline. V shed 2 bases and J shed 1 base, with 6 bases lying between them. The DNA of the CDR3 is TGTGCCAGCAGCGTGATAACGAACACTGAAGCTTTCTTT. Encoded protein: CASSVITNTEAFF.

The chain uses TRBV6-6 and TRBJ2-7, with 9 positions matching TRBD2. Germline trimming cut 6 bases from V and 0 bases from J; bases unmatched to any gene: 3. This CDR3 contains 14 residues. CDR1 and CDR2 (germline): MNHNY, SVGAGI (reference sequence). The CDR3 DNA follows: TGTGCCAGCAGGAAGCGGGAGGCCTCCTACGAGCAGTACTTC. Amino acid sequence: CASRKREASYEQYF.

This chain connects TRBV14 to TRBJ1-4; possibly TRBD1 for D (5 bases). The ends were cut back, 1 base at V and 7 bases at J, with 22 bases in the middle. The CDR3 has 18 amino acids. Germline V gene data show CDR1 as SGHDN and CDR2 as FVKESK. This CDR3 is CASSQGPSLGLQSEKLFF. The CDR3 nucleotides are TGTGCCAGCAGCCAAGGCCCTAGCTTGGGGCTCCAAAGTGAAAAACTGTTTTTT.

V and J are TRBV18 and TRBJ2-2; the match to TRBD2 covers 15 bases. This CDR3 region has 20 residues. Germline V gene data show CDR1 as KGHSH and CDR2 as LQKENI. V was clipped by 4 bases and J by 1 base; unmatched bases: 10. The DNA of the CDR3 is TGTGCCAGCTCACTCCTTTCCGGGACTAGCGGGAGGAAGAACACCGGGGAGCTGTTTTTT. It encodes CASSLLSGTSGRKNTGELFF. Looking up the rest from reference TRBV18 and TRBJ2-2 gives the full variable domain: NAGVMQNPRHLVRRRGQEARLRCSPMKGHSHVYWYRQLPEEGLKFMVYLQKENIIDESGMPKERFSAEFPKEGPSILRIQQVVRGDSAAYFCASSLLSGTSGRKNTGELFFGEGSRLTVL.

J is TRBJ1-1 and V is TRBV28; D is perhaps TRBD1 (5 bases). CDR1 is MDHEN and CDR2 is SYDVKM in the germline V gene. The CDR3 runs to 14 residues. V was cut by 5 bases and J by 8 bases, with 18 bases left in between. The CDR3 DNA follows: TGTGCCAGCAGTCCCCGCCGGGGGGGAGGCGAAGCTTTCTTT. Its translation is CASSPRRGGGEAFF.